The rows below give T cell receptor beta chains drawn from one sample of a study of CD8+CD57+ T cells in acquired aplastic anemia. TCRdb fed the reads into MiXCR, producing one record per CDR3 protein. The data hold around 200,000 distinct CDR3 sequences, with less than 70% observed a single time. Sample: sorted CD4+, CD8+, or CD8+CD57+ T cells (not recorded which) from PBMCs. Receptors were obtained from a human donor in good health, serving as a control. CDR3s include the opening cysteine and the closing phenylalanine or tryptophan. The D gene is left open where the match is weak. Some rows mark clone size as missing; the rest say once, few, many or name a class of expanded clone.

>TRBD1|TRBJ2-3|few|TRBV11-3
CASSSRTGGFADTQYF
TGTGCCAGCAGCTCACGGACAGGGGGCTTTGCAGATACGCAGTATTTT
>TRBD1|TRBJ1-4|.|TRBV6-6
CASSYSLPGGHEKLFF
TGTGCCAGCAGTTACTCGCTGCCAGGGGGTCATGAAAAACTGTTTTTT
>.|TRBJ2-7|.|TRBV7-9
CASSLVGAYEQYF
TGTGCCAGCAGTTTGGTAGGTGCCTACGAGCAGTACTTC
>.|TRBJ2-7|.|TRBV20-1
CSASAAETYEQYF
TGCAGTGCTAGCGCCGCCGAGACCTACGAGCAGTACTTC
>.|TRBJ2-1|.|TRBV7-3
CASSLDQLGGREQFF
TGTGCTAGCAGCTTAGATCAACTTGGGGGACGTGAGCAGTTCTTC
>.|TRBJ1-1|.|TRBV29-1
CSVEGGMGTEAFF
TGCAGCGTTGAGGGGGGTATGGGCACTGAAGCTTTCTTT
>TRBD2|TRBJ2-3|many|TRBV5-1
CASSLAGVTDTQYF
TGCGCCAGCAGCTTAGCGGGGGTCACAGATACGCAGTATTTT
>.|TRBJ1-2|.|TRBV7-8
CASSLGNFEPAEIGYGYTF
TGTGCCAGCAGCTTAGGGAATTTCGAACCTGCGGAGATCGGCTATGGCTACACCTTC
>TRBD1|TRBJ1-1|few|TRBV4-3
CASSPVPGQGLNTEAFF
TGCGCCAGCAGCCCAGTCCCGGGACAGGGGTTGAACACTGAAGCTTTCTTT
>.|TRBJ1-1|.|TRBV19
CASSPGSPNTEAFF
TGTGCCAGTAGTCCCGGCAGCCCGAACACTGAAGCTTTCTTT
>.|TRBJ1-3|many|TRBV7-8
CASSLGPPGAWGGNTIYF
TGTGCCAGCAGCTTAGGACCCCCAGGGGCGTGGGGGGGAAACACCATATATTTT
>.|TRBJ2-1|.|TRBV29-1
CSVGGLSSYNEQFF
TGCAGCGTTGGCGGCTTAAGCTCCTACAATGAGCAGTTCTTC
>.|TRBJ2-7|.|TRBV10-2
CASSELRGRSPTYEQYF
TGCGCCAGCAGTGAATTAAGGGGGAGGTCTCCCACCTACGAGCAGTACTTC
>.|TRBJ2-5|once|TRBV15
CATSSSRDIVETQYF
TGTGCCACCAGCAGTTCCCGCGACATAGTAGAGACCCAGTACTTC
>.|TRBJ2-5|.|TRBV4-3
CASSQDLVAQETQYF
TGCGCCAGCAGCCAAGATCTAGTGGCGCAAGAGACCCAGTACTTC
>.|TRBJ2-2|.|TRBV10-3
CAISESASGELFF
TGTGCCATCAGTGAGTCGGCTAGCGGGGAGCTGTTTTTT
>TRBD1|TRBJ2-1|many|TRBV29-1
CSVRPSGTGGLYNEQFF
TGCAGCGTCCGACCTTCCGGGACAGGGGGCCTTTACAATGAGCAGTTCTTC
>TRBD1|TRBJ2-7|.|TRBV24-1
CATSDSMTGINAYEQYF
TGTGCCACCAGTGATTCGATGACAGGGATTAACGCCTACGAGCAGTACTTC
>TRBD1|TRBJ1-5|.|TRBV20-1
CSANDRAGNQPQHF
TGCAGTGCCAACGACAGGGCGGGCAATCAGCCCCAGCATTTT
>.|TRBJ1-1|many|TRBV10-3
CAIRMADTEAFF
TGTGCCATCAGAATGGCCGACACTGAAGCTTTCTTT
>.|TRBJ2-1|.|TRBV7-9
CASSSGLLNEQFF
TGTGCCAGCAGCTCGGGGCTACTTAATGAGCAGTTCTTC
>TRBD1|TRBJ1-1|once|TRBV25-1
CARPFIQGAPTEAFF
TGTGCCAGGCCGTTTATCCAGGGGGCGCCCACTGAAGCTTTCTTT
>TRBD2|TRBJ2-3|.|TRBV4-2
CASSQDLSGGRIDEQYF
TGTGCCAGCAGCCAAGATTTAAGCGGGGGGAGAATTGATGAGCAGTATTTT
>.|TRBJ1-4|.|TRBV10-3
CAISSGLTNEKLFF
TGTGCCATCAGTTCAGGGTTGACTAATGAAAAACTGTTTTTT
>TRBD2|TRBJ2-1|many|TRBV20-1
CSAGGGGNEQFF
TGCAGTGCTGGGGGCGGGGGGAATGAGCAGTTCTTC
>.|TRBJ2-3|.|TRBV12-3/TRBV12-4
CASKRADTQYF
TGTGCCAGCAAGCGCGCAGATACGCAGTATTTT
>.|TRBJ1-1|.|TRBV2
CASSELQQEINTEAFF
TGTGCCAGCAGTGAATTGCAGCAAGAGATTAACACTGAAGCTTTCTTT
>.|TRBJ1-4|many|TRBV2
CASSGLGEKLFF
TGTGCCAGCAGTGGCCTCGGTGAAAAACTGTTTTTT
>TRBD2|TRBJ2-7|.|TRBV7-2
CASSLALRLAGGAYEQYF
TGTGCCAGCAGCTTAGCCCTGAGACTAGCGGGGGGCGCTTACGAGCAGTACTTC
>.|TRBJ2-7|once|TRBV7-2
CASGFGDAAYEQYF
TGTGCCAGCGGCTTTGGGGACGCAGCCTACGAGCAGTACTTC
>TRBD2|TRBJ2-7|few|TRBV20-1
CSAIAGAYEQYF
TGCAGTGCGATAGCGGGAGCCTACGAGCAGTACTTC
>TRBD1|TRBJ2-3|.|TRBV15
CATSREGTGAFTDTQYF
TGTGCCACCAGCAGAGAAGGGACAGGGGCCTTCACAGATACGCAGTATTTT
>.|TRBJ2-1|.|TRBV7-6
CASSLYAEPSSYNEQFF
TGTGCCAGCAGCCTATATGCGGAACCGAGCTCCTACAATGAGCAGTTCTTC
>.|TRBJ2-1|few|TRBV30
CAWTGASYNEQFF
TGTGCCTGGACGGGCGCCTCCTACAATGAGCAGTTCTTC
>.|TRBJ1-6|many|TRBV5-8
CASSRPSPGTAANSPLHF
TGTGCCAGCAGCCGCCCTTCCCCGGGAACAGCGGCAAATTCACCCCTCCACTTT
>.|TRBJ1-3|few|TRBV7-6
CASSSSGGPTIYF
TGTGCCAGCAGCTCGAGCGGGGGTCCCACCATATATTTT
>TRBD1|TRBJ2-1|many|TRBV7-7
CASSLQGANNEQFF
TGTGCTAGCAGCTTGCAGGGGGCCAACAATGAGCAGTTCTTC
>TRBD1|TRBJ2-7|.|TRBV14
CASSLRQGGWDKQYF
TGTGCCAGCAGCCTTCGACAGGGGGGCTGGGATAAGCAGTACTTC
>TRBD1|TRBJ2-7|.|TRBV7-6
CASSKTGEHVYEQYF
TGTGCCAGCAGCAAAACAGGGGAGCATGTATACGAGCAGTACTTC
>TRBD1|TRBJ1-6|.|TRBV2
CASSERQGNSPLHF
TGTGCCAGCAGTGAACGACAGGGGAATTCACCCCTCCACTTT
>TRBD2|TRBJ2-5|many|TRBV12-3/TRBV12-4
CASSIGTSLQETQYF
TGTGCCAGCAGTATCGGGACTAGCCTACAAGAGACCCAGTACTTC
>.|TRBJ1-1|many|TRBV4-3
CASSQERRTEAFF
TGCGCCAGCAGCCAAGAAAGGAGGACTGAAGCTTTCTTT
>.|TRBJ2-6|.|TRBV6-6
CASSYTNSGANVLTF
TGTGCCAGCAGTTACACTAACTCTGGGGCCAACGTCCTGACTTTC
>.|TRBJ2-2|.|TRBV14
CASSHPNTGELFF
TGTGCCAGCAGCCATCCGAACACCGGGGAGCTGTTTTTT
>.|TRBJ1-5|many|TRBV7-9
CASSLTSSLPQHF
TGTGCCAGCAGCTTAACGTCGAGTCTACCCCAGCATTTT